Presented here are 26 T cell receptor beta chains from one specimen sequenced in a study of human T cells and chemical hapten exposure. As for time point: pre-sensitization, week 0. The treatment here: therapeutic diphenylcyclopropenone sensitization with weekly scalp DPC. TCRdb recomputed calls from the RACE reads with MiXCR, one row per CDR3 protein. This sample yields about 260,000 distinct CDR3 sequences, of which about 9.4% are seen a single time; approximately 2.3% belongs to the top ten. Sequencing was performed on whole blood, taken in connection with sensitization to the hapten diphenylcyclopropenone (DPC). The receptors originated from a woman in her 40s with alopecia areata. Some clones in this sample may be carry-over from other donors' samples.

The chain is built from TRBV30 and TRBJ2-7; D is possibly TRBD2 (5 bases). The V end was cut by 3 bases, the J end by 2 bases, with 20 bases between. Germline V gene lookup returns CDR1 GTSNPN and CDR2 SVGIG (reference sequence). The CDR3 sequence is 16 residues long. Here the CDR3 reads CAWRSGRAPGTYEQYF. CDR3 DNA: TGTGCCTGGAGGTCAGGCCGGGCCCCGGGGACCTACGAGCAGTACTTC.

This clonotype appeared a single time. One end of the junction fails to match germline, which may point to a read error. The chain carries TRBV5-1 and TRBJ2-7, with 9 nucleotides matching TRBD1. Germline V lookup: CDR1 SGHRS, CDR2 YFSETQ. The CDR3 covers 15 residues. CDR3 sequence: CVSSVTGGSSYEQYF. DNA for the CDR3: TGCGTCAGCAGCGTGACAGGGGGAAGCTCCTACGAGCAGTACTTC.

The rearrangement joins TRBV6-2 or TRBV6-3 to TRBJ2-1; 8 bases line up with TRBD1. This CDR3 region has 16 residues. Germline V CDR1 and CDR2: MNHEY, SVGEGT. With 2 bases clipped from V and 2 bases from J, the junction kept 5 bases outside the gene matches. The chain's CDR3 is CASSYHDRGAYNEQFF. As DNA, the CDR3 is TGTGCCAGCAGTTACCATGACAGGGGTGCCTACAATGAGCAGTTCTTC.

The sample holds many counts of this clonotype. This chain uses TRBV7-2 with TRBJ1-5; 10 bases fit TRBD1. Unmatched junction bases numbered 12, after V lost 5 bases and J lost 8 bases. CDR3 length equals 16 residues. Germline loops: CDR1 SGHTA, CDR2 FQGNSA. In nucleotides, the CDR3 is TGTGCCAGCAGCCTCTCCGGGACAGGGGCTAAGGAGCCCCAGCATTTT. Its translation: CASSLSGTGAKEPQHF. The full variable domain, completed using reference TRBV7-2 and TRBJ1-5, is GAGVSQSPSNKVTEKGKDVELRCDPISGHTALYWYRQSLGQGLEFLIYFQGNSAPDKSGLPSDRFSAERTGGSVSTLTIQRTQQEDSAVYLCASSLSGTGAKEPQHFGDGTRLSIL.

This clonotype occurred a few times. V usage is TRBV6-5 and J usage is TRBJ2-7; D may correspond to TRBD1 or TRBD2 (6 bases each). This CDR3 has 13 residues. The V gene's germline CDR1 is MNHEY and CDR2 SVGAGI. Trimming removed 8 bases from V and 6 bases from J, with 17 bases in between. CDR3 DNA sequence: TGTGCCAGCTTCTCCGTGGGGGGCTCCGAGCAGTACTTC. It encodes CASFSVGGSEQYF.

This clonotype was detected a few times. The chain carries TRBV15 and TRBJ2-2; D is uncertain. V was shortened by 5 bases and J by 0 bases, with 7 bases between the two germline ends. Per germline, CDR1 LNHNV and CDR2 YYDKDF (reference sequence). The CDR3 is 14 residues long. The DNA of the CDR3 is TGTGCCACCAGCGAGTACGCGAACACCGGGGAGCTGTTTTTT. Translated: CATSEYANTGELFF.

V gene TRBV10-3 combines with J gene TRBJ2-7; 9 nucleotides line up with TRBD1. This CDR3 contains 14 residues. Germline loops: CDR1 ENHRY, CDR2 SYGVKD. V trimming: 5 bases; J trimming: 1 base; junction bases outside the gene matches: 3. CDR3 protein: CAISPGTGSYEQYF. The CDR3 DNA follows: TGTGCCATCAGTCCCGGGACAGGGTCCTACGAGCAGTACTTC.

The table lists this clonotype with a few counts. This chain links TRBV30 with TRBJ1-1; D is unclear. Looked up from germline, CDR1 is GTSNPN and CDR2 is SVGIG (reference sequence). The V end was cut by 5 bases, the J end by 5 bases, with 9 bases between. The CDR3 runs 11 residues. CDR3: CAWSLGTEAFF. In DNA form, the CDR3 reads TGTGCCTGGTCCCTGGGGACTGAAGCTTTCTTT.

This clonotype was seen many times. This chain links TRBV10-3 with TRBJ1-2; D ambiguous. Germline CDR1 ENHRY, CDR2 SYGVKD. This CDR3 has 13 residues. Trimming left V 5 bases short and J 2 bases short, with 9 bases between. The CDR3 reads CAISPDENYGYTF. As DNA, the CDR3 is TGTGCCATCAGTCCGGACGAAAACTATGGCTACACCTTC.

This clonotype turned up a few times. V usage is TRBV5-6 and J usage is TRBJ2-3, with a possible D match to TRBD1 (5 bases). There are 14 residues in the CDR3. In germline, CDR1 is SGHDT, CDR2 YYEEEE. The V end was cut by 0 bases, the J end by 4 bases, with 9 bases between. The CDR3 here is CASSLGRAADTQYF. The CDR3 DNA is TGTGCCAGCAGCTTGGGCAGGGCGGCAGATACGCAGTATTTT.

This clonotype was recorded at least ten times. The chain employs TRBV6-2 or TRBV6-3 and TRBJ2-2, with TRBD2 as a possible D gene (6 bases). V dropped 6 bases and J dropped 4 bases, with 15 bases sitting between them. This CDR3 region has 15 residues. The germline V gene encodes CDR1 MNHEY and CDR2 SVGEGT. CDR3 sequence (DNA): TGTGCCAGCAGCCCCCCCGGCGGGATCACCGGGGAGCTGTTTTTT. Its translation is CASSPPGGITGELFF.

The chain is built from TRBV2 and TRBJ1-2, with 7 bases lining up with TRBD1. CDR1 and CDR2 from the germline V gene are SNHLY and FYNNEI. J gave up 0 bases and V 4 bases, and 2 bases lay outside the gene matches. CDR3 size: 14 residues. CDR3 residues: CASSGQGANYGYTF. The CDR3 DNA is TGTGCCAGCAGTGGCCAGGGGGCTAACTATGGCTACACCTTC.

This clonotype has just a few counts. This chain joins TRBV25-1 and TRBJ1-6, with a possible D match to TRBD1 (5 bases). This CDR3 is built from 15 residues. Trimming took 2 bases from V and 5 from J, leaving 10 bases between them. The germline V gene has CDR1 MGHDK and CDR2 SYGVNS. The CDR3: CASSEGPGDNSPLHF. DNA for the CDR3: TGTGCCAGCAGTGAAGGGCCGGGGGATAATTCACCCCTCCACTTT.

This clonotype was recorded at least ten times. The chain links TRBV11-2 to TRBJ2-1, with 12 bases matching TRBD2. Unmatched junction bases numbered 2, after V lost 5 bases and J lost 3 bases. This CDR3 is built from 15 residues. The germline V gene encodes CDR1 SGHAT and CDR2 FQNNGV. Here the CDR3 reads CASSPGLAGYNEQFF. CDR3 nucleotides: TGTGCCAGCAGCCCGGGACTAGCGGGCTACAATGAGCAGTTCTTC.

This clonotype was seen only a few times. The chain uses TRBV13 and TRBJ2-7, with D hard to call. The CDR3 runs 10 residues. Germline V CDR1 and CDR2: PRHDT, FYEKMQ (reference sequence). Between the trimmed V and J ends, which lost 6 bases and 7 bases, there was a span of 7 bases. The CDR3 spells CASSSREQYF. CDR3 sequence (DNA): TGTGCCAGCAGTTCTCGTGAGCAGTACTTC. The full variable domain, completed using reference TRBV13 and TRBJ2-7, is AAGVIQSPRHLIKEKRETATLKCYPIPRHDTVYWYQQGPGQDPQFLISFYEKMQSDKGSIPDRFSAQQFSDYHSELNMSSLELGDSALYFCASSSREQYFGPGTRLTVT.

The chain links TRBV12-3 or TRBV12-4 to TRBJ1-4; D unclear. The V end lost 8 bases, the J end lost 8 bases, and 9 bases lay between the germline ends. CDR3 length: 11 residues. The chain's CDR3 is CASGLMEKLFF. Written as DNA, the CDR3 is TGTGCCAGCGGGCTTATGGAAAAACTGTTTTTT.

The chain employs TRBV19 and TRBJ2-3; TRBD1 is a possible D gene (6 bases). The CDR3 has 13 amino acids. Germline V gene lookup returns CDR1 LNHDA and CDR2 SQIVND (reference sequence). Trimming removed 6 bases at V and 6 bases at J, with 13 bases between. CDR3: CASRMGARDTQYF. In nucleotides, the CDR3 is TGTGCCAGTAGGATGGGGGCGAGGGATACGCAGTATTTT.

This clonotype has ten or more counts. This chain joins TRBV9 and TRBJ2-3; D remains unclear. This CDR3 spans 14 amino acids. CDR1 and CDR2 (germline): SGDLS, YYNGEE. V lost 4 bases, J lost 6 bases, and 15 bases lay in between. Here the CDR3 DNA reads TGTGCCAGCAGCCCCACGGCCTTCACGGATACGCAGTATTTT. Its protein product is CASSPTAFTDTQYF.

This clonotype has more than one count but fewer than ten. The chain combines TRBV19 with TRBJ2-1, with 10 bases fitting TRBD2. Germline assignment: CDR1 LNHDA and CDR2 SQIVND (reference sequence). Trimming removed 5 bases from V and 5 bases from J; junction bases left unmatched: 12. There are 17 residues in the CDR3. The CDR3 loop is CASSDTTSGKYDNEQFF. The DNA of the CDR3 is TGTGCCAGTAGTGACACCACTAGCGGGAAGTACGACAATGAGCAGTTCTTC.

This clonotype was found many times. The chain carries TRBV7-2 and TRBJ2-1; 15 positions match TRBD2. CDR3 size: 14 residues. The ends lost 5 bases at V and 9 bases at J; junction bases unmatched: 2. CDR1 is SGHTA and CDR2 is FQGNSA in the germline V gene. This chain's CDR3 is CASSRGLAGGEQFF. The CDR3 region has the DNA TGTGCCAGCAGCAGGGGACTAGCGGGAGGTGAGCAGTTCTTC.

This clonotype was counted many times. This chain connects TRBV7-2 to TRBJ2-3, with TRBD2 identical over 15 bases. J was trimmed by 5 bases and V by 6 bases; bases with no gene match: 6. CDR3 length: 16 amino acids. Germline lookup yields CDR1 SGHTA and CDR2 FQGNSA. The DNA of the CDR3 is TGTGCCAGCAGACGGACTAGCGGGAGGGCCGGAGATACGCAGTATTTT. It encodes CASRRTSGRAGDTQYF.

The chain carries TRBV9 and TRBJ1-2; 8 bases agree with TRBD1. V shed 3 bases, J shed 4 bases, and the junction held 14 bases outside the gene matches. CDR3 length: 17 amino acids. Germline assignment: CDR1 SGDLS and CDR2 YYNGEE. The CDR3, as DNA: TGTGCCAGCAGCGGGGACAGGAGACCCCAAACGGGCTATGGCTACACCTTC. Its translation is CASSGDRRPQTGYGYTF. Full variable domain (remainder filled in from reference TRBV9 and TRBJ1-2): DSGVTQTPKHLITATGQRVTLRCSPRSGDLSVYWYQQSLDQGLQFLIQYYNGEERAKGNILERFSAQQFPDLHSELNLSSLELGDSALYFCASSGDRRPQTGYGYTFGSGTRLTVV.

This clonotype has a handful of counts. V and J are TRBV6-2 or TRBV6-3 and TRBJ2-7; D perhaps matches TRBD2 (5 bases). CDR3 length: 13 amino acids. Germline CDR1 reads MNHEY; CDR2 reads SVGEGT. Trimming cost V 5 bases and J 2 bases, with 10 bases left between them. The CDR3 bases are TGTGCCAGCAGTCTCCAGCGGCCCTACGAGCAGTACTTC. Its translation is CASSLQRPYEQYF.

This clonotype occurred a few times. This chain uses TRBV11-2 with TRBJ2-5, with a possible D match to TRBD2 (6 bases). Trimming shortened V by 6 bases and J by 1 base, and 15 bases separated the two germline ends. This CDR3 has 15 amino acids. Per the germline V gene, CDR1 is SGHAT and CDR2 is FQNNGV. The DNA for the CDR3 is TGTGCCAGCAGAAAAGGCACCGGGGGCCAAGAGACCCAGTACTTC. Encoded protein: CASRKGTGGQETQYF.

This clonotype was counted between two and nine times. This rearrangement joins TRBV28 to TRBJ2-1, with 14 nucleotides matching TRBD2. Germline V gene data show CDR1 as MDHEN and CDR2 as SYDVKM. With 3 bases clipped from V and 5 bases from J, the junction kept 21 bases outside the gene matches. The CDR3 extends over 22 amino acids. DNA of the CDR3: TGTGCCAGCAGTTTGCCCGCCGGGACTAGCGGGAGTAAAGGGGGGGGCGACAATGAGCAGTTCTTC. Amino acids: CASSLPAGTSGSKGGGDNEQFF.

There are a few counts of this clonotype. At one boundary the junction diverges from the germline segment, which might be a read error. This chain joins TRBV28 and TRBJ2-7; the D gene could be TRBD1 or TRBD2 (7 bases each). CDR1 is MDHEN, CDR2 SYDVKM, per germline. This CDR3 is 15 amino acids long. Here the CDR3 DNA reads TGTGCCAGCAGTTCCTACGACAGGGACTACCCTCTGTCAGACTTC. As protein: CASSSYDRDYPLSDF.